The entry below describes one T cell receptor delta chain. Translating this DNA gives a protein that differs at residue 8 from the TCRdb one, which belongs to a much larger clone; a read error is likely, and the protein shown is this translation. The sample is drawn from a study of gamma-delta T cells after stem cell transplantation. The CDR3 sequence is 17 residues long. Deletions cut 1 base from V and 2 bases from J, with 19 bases between. Germline V gene sequence: CDR1 GEAIGNYY, CDR2 EKD. TCRdb reran clone calling via CATT on the RT-PCR reads. This repertoire shows about 2,300 delta-chain clones, 3.5% to 4% found once; its top ten account for 41%.

The chain employs TRDV2 and TRDJ1; maybe TRDD3 (5 bases). This TCR was sampled from a human donor. It is not recorded whose cells these are; they may come from a transplant donor. What was sequenced was gamma-delta T cells. Written as DNA, the CDR3 is TGTGCCTGTGACACTCTGGGACGTACCCGACGGACCGATAAACTCATCTTT. Its protein is CACDTLGRTRRTDKLIF.